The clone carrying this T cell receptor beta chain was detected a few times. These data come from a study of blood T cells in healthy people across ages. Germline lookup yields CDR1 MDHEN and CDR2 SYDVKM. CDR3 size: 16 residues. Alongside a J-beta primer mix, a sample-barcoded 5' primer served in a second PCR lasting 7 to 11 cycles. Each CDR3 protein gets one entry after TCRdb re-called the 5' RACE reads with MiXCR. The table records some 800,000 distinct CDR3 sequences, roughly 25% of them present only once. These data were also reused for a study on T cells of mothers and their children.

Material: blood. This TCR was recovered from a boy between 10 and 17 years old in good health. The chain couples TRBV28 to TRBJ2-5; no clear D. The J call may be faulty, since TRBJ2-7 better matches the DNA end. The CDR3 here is CASSLERDPNNYEQYF. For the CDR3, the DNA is TGTGCCAGCAGTTTGGAAAGAGATCCCAACAACTACGAGCAGTACTTC.